The rows below give T cell receptor beta chains drawn from one sample of a study of graft-versus-host responses after intestinal transplantation. Clones were sequenced by immunoSEQ multiplex PCR, and TCRdb holds only the in-frame ones, with some missing. Among around 37,000 clones listed, under 85% were seen once. The sequences come from PBMCs, collected approximately 1,000 days after transplant. These TCRs come from a human patient who received an intestinal transplant, so some T cells may come from the graft donor. CDR3s include the opening cysteine and the closing phenylalanine or tryptophan. A D gene is named only where the DNA matches it firmly. Clone size is not always given. Where it is, it says once, few, many or a class for expanded clones.

TRBD2	once	TRBV7-3	TRBJ2-1	TGTGCCAGCAGCTCGGGGGGGTCCTACAATGAGCAGTTCTTC	CASSSGGSYNEQFF
.	.	TRBV6-1	TRBJ2-3	TGTGCCAGCAGTGAATTCGTAGCCTCAAACTACGCAGATACGCAGTATTTT	CASSEFVASNYADTQYF
.	.	TRBV6-5	TRBJ1-1	TGTGCCAGCAGTTACCGGGAGTACACTGAAGCTTTCTTT	CASSYREYTEAFF
.	.	TRBV5-1	TRBJ1-6	TGCGCCAGCAGCTTGGACGGTCGGAGCTCCTATAATTCACCCCTCCACTTT	CASSLDGRSSYNSPLHF
.	.	TRBV11-1	TRBJ1-1	TGTGCCAGCAGCTTATTCGGGGAGGCGGACACTGAAGCTTTCTTT	CASSLFGEADTEAFF
.	few	TRBV11-2	TRBJ2-7	TGTGCCAGCAGCCCTGGGGTCCTCAACGGCTACGAGCAGTACTTC	CASSPGVLNGYEQYF
.	once	TRBV9	TRBJ1-4	TGTGCCAGCAGTCGGGGGGATAATGAAAAACTGTTTTTT	CASSRGDNEKLFF
TRBD2	.	TRBV30	TRBJ2-2	TGTGCCTGGAGGACTAGCAACACCGGGGAGCTGTTTTTT	CAWRTSNTGELFF
.	.	TRBV21-1	TRBJ2-7	TGTGCCAGCAGCAAACTACAGGGCCACGAGCAGTACTTC	CASSKLQGHEQYF
.	.	TRBV7-6	TRBJ2-5	TGTGCCAGCAGCTTAGGCGGCCCTTTCAGTGACAGCCCCCAAGAGACCCAGTACTTC	CASSLGGPFSDSPQETQYF
TRBD2	.	TRBV27	TRBJ2-3	TGTGCCAGCAGTTTTTTAGGTCGGGAGGGTACAGATACGCAGTATTTT	CASSFLGREGTDTQYF
.	.	TRBV7-7	TRBJ2-6	TGTGCTAGCAGCTTAGCGTCTGGGGCCAACGTCCTGACTTTC	CASSLASGANVLTF
TRBD2	.	TRBV6-5	TRBJ2-1	TGTGCCAGCAGTTATGGTGGCGGGGGCAATGAGCAGTTCTTC	CASSYGGGGNEQFF
.	.	TRBV7-2	TRBJ1-5	TGTGCCAGCAGCCGCAGCAATCAGCCCCAGCATTTT	CASSRSNQPQHF